Here is one T cell receptor (beta chain) with its context. This clonotype was observed at least ten times. No cognate antigen has been identified for it. The sample holds no much larger clone one base away, and base qualities are not on file. Trimming at the junction amounts to 7 bases on V and 12 bases on J, and the germline ends lie 16 bases apart. There are 12 amino acids in the CDR3, from cysteine to phenylalanine inclusive. The kept DNA is CDR3 alone, 36 bases in frame from the first base. For CDR1 and CDR2, the germline V gene (reference sequence) lists SEHNR and FQNEAQ. The sample originates from a study of T cells in Graves' hyperthyroidism and ophthalmopathy (dated by TCRdb to the late 2010s). For the wider study: Peripheral blood samples were taken at the time of initial diagnosis, prior to any treatment. The study also compared thyroid tissue and blood T-cell repertoires from several Graves' hyperthyroidism patients. A discovery cohort of about a hundred patients, about 40 with Graves' ophthalmopathy and fewer than 65 with stable Graves' hyperthyroidism, was used to find distinguishing TCR V-J signatures. Prospective prediction of ophthalmopathy was tested in an independent validation cohort consisting of roughly 20 hyperthyroidism patients and some 17 patients who later progressed to ophthalmopathy. Following sampling, methimazole starting at 30 mg daily was given to hyperthyroidism patients, and high-dose intravenous methylprednisolone was given to ophthalmopathy patients. The roughly 100 discovery patients were randomly divided into training and test sets at a 7:3 ratio. TCR Vbeta CDR3 sequencing of 135 peripheral blood samples (over 40 ophthalmopathy, around 80 hyperthyroidism and approximately 17 progressor patients) is reported in the paper.

The study at large found these results: Sample size was not statistically predetermined, and investigators were not blinded to group allocation. A model built on a 13 V-J signature distinguished ophthalmopathy from stable hyperthyroidism, reaching about 89% sensitivity and about 81% specificity in cross-validation and 80%/75% in testing. In validation, the model predicted progression to ophthalmopathy a median of about 6.5 months before onset, with approximately 70% sensitivity and roughly 77% specificity. Most expanded thyroid clonotypes (frequency above 0.001) were also found in blood, which suggests that blood repertoires may mirror thyroid immune responses.

Hyperthyroidism patients were newly diagnosed, had a disease duration of under 2 months, and were aged 18 to 65 years. The study excluded patients with uncontrolled infections, other autoimmune diseases, pregnancy or lactation. Diagnoses were based on clinical symptoms, serum thyroxine and TRAb, thyroid ultrasound and orbital computed tomography. Blood from progressor patients was drawn when they were first diagnosed with hyperthyroidism, before any ophthalmopathy symptoms appeared. PBMCs were separated from under 12 ml of fresh peripheral blood using Ficoll-Paque density gradient centrifugation. Progressor patients were defined as those initially diagnosed with Graves' hyperthyroidism in whom ophthalmopathy developed during follow-up. Total RNA was extracted with Trizol reagent, and quality was checked on an Agilent 2100 Bioanalyzer. The TCR beta CDR3 regions were amplified from the RNA transcripts. The TCR CDR3 was subjected to a first round of RT-PCR using the HTBI primer set and the Qiagen OneStep RT-PCR kit. Libraries were constructed in a second round of multiplex PCR, after which size selection and purification were carried out. Paired-end sequencing of the libraries was performed with 100 bp reads on an Illumina HiSeq2000. Turning to the authors' computational methods: SOAPnuke was used to process the raw data, with reads discarded if the reads contained adapters or uncalled bases, had a mean Phred below 15, or lacked an exact constant-primer or identifier match. COPE v1.2.5 was used to merge high-quality paired reads, and clonotypes were defined as unique nucleotide sequences. MiTCR v1.1 was used to align the clonotypes against IMGT TRBV, TRBD and TRBJ reference segments. The analysis included only V-J combinations with a frequency above 0.0001, which together covered 98% to 99.2% of the repertoires. A TCS score was defined as the ratio of F50 (clonal expansion) to E x V (chaos), with BLOSUM62-based TCRdist applied between CDR3 peptides within each V-J. Welch's t-statistics and random forest reduced 500 to 550 V-J features to fewer than 15, which were used in a naive Bayes classifier (R e1071). TCRdb applied fastp at Q25 and MiXCR to the public reads, then kept only in-frame beta chains. Merged by CDR3 protein, the rows form single entries marked with the most common genes and DNA. TCRdb assigned the V and J calls; the authors' analysis was not used. In this sample the table shows more than 350,000 distinct CDR3 sequences, about 18% of which occur a single time. The ten most abundant clones make up roughly 35% of the sample.

The source of this sequence is a woman aged 25 to 39 with Graves' hyperthyroidism that later progressed to Graves' ophthalmopathy. This receptor chain uses TRBV7-9 and TRBJ2-1; a weak D assignment points to TRBD1 (6 bases agree). Material for sequencing was blood. The CDR3 is CASIQGKDAQFF. Here is the DNA: TGTGCCAGCATCCAGGGGAAAGACGCGCAGTTCTTC.